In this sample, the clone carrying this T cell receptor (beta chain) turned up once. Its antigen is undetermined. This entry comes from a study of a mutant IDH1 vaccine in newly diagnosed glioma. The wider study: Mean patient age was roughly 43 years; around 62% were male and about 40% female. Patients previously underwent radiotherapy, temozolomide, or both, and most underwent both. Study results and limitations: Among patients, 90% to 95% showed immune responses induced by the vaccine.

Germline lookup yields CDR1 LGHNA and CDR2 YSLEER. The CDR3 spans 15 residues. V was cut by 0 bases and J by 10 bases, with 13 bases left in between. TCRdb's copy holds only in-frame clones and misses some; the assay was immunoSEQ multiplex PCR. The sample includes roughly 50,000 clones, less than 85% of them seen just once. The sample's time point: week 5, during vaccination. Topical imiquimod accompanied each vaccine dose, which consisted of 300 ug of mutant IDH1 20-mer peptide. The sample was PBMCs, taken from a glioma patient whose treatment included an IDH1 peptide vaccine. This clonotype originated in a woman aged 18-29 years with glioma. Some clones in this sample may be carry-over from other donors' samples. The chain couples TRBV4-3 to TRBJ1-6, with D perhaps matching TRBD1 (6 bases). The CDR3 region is CASSQEWTEGSPLHF. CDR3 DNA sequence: TGCGCCAGCAGCCAAGAGTGGACAGAAGGATCACCCCTCCACTTT.